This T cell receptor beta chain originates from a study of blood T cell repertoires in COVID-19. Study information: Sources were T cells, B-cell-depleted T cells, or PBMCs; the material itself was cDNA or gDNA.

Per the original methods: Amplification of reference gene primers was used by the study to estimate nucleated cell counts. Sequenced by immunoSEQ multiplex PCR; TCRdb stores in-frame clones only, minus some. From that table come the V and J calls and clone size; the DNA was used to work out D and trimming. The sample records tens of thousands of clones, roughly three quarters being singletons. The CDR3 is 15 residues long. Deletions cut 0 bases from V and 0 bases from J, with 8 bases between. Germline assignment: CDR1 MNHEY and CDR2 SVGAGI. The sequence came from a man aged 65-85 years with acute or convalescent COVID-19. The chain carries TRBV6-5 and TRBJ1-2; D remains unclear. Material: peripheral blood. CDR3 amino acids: CASSYSTAANYGYTF. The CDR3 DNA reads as TGTGCCAGCAGTTACTCAACAGCAGCTAACTATGGCTACACCTTC.